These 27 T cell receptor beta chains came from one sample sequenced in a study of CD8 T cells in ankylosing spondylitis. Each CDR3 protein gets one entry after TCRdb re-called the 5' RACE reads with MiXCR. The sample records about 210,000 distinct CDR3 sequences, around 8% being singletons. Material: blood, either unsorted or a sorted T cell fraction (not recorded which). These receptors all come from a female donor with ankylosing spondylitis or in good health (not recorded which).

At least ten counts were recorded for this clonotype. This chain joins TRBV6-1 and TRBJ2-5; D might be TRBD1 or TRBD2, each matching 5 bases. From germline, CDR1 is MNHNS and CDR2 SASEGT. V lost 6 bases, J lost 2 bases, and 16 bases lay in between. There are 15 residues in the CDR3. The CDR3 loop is CASRMGTAPQETQYF. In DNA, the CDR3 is TGTGCCAGCAGGATGGGGACCGCTCCTCAAGAGACCCAGTACTTC.

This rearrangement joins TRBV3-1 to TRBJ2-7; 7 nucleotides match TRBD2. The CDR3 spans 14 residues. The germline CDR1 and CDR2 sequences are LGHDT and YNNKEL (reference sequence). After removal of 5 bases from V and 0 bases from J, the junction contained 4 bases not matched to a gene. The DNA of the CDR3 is TGTGCCAGCAGCACCCGGGACTACTCCTACGAGCAGTACTTC. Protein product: CASSTRDYSYEQYF.

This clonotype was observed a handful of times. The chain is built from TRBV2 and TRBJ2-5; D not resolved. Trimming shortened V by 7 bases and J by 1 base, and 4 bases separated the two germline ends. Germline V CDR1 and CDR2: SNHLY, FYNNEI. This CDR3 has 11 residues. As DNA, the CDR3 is TGTGCCAGCAAGTCCCAAGAGACCCAGTACTTC. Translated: CASKSQETQYF.

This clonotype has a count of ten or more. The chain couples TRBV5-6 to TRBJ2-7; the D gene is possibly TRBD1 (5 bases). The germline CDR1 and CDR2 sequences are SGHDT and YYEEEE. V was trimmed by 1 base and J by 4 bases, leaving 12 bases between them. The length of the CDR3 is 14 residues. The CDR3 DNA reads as TGTGCCAGCAGCTTGCGGCAGGGTGTGTACGAGCAGTACTTC. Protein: CASSLRQGVYEQYF.

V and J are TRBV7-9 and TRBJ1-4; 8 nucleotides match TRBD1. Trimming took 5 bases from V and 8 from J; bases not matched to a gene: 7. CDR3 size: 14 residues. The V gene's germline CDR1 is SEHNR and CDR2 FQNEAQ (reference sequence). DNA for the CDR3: TGTGCCAGCAGCCTCGACAGGGGTGCCGAAAAACTGTTTTTT. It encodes CASSLDRGAEKLFF. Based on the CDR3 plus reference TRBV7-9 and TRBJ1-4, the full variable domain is DTGVSQNPRHKITKRGQNVTFRCDPISEHNRLYWYRQTLGQGPEFLTYFQNEAQLEKSRLLSDRFSAERPKGSFSTLEIQRTEQGDSAMYLCASSLDRGAEKLFFGSGTQLSVL.

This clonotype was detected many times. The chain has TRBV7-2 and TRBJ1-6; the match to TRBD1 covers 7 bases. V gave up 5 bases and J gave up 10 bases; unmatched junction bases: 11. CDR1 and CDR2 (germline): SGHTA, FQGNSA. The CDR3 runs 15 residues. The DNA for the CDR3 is TGTGCCAGCAGCCCGACAGGGACCCATTGGTCACCCCTCCACTTT. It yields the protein CASSPTGTHWSPLHF.

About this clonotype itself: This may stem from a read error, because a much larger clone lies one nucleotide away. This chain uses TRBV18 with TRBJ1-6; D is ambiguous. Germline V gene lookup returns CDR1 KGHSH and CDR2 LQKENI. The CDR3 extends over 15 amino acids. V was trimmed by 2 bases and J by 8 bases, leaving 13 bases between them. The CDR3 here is CASSPLFRIDSPLHF. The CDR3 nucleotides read TGTGCCAGCTCACCATTGTTCAGGATTGATTCACCCCTCCACTTT. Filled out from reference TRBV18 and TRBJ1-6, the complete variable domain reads NAGVMQNPRHLVRRRGQEARLRCSPMKGHSHVYWYRQLPEEGLKFMVYLQKENIIDESGMPKERFSAEFPKEGPSILRIQQVVRGDSAAYFCASSPLFRIDSPLHFGNGTRLTVT.

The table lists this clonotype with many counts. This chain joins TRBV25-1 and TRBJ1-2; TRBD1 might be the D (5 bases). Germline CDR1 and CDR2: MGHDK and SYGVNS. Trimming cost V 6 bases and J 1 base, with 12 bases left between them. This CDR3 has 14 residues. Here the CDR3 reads CASRGTSINYGYTF. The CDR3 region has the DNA TGTGCCAGCAGGGGGACCTCCATTAACTATGGCTACACCTTC.

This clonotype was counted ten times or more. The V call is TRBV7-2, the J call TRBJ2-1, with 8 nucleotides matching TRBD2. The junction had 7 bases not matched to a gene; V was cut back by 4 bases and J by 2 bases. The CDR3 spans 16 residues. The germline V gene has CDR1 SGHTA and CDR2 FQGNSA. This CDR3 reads CASSSRAGDTYNEQFF. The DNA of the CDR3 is TGTGCCAGCAGCTCCAGAGCGGGAGACACCTACAATGAGCAGTTCTTC.

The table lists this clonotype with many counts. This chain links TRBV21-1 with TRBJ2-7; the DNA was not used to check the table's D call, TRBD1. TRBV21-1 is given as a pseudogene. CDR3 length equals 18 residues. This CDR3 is CASSKVPRPDRGWYEQYF. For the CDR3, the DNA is TGTGCCAGCAGCAAAGTACCCCGGCCTGACAGGGGGTGGTACGAGCAGTACTTC.

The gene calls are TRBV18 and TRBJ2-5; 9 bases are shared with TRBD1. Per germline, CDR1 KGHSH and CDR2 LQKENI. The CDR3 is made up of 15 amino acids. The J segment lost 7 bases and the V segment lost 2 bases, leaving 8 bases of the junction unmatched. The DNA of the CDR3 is TGTGCCAGCTCACCATACAGGGGGCAGAGGGCGACCCAGTACTTC. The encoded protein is CASSPYRGQRATQYF.

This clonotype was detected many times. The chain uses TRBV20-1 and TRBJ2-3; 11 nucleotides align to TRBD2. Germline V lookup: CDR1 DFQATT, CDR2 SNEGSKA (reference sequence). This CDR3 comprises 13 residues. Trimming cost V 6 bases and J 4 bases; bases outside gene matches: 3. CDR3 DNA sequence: TGCAGTGCCGGGACTAGCGGCTCAGATACGCAGTATTTT. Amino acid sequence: CSAGTSGSDTQYF.

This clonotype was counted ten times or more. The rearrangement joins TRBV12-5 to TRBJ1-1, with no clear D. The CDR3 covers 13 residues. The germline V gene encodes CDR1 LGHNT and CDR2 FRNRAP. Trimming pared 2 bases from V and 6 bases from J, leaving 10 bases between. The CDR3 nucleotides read TGTGCTAGTGGTTTGAACTCTGGCGCTGAAGCTTTCTTT. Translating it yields CASGLNSGAEAFF.

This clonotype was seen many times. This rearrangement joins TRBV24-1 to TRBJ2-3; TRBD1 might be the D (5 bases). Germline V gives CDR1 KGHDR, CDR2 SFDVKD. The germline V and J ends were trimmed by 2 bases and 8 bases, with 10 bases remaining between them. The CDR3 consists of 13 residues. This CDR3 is CATSDSTQGTQYF. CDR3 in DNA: TGTGCCACCAGTGATTCTACCCAGGGTACGCAGTATTTT.

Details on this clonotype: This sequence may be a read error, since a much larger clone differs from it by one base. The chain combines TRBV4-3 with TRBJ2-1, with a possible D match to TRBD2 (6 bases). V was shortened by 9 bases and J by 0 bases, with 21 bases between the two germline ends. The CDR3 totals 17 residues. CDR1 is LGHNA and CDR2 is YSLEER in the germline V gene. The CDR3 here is CASTPRVAGSSYNEQFF. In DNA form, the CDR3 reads TGCGCCAGTACCCCGAGGGTGGCGGGGAGCTCCTACAATGAGCAGTTCTTC.

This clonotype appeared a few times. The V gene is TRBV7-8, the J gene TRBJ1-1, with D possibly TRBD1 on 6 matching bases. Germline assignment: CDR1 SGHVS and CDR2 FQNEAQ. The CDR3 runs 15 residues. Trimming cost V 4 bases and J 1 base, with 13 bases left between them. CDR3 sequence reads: CASSYSGTWNTEAFF. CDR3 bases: TGTGCCAGCAGCTACTCCGGGACATGGAACACTGAAGCTTTCTTT.

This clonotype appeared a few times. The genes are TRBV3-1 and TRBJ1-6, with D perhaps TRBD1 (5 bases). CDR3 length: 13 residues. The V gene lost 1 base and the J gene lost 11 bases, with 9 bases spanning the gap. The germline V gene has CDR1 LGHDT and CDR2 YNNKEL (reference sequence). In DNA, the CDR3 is TGTGCCAGCAGCCAAGTTCGGGGGGCACCCCTCCACTTT. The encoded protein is CASSQVRGAPLHF.

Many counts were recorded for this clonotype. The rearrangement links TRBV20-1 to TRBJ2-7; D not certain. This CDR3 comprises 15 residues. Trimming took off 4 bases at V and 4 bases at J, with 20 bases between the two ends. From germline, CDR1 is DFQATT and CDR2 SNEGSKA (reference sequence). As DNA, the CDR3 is TGCAGTGCTACATCTCTAGGAGTTTCGCGTTACGAGCAGTACTTC. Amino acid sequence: CSATSLGVSRYEQYF.

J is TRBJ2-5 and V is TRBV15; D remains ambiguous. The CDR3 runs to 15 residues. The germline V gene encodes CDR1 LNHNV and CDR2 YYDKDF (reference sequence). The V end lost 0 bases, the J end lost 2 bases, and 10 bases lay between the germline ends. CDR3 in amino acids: CATSRDLAVQETQYF. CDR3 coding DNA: TGTGCCACCAGCAGAGATCTGGCAGTACAAGAGACCCAGTACTTC.

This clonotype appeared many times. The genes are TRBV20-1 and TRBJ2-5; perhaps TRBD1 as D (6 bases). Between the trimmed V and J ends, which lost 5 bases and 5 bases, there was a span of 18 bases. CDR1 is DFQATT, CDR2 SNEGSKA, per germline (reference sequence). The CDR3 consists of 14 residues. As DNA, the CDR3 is TGCAGTGCTTTGATTCCAGGGGAAGAGGAGACCCAGTACTTC. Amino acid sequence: CSALIPGEEETQYF.

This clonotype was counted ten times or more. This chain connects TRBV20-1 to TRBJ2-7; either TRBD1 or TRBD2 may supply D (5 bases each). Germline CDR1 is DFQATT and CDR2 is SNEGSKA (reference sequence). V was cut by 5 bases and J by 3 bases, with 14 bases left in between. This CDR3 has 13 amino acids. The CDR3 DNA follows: TGCAGTGCTCTCCGGGACCGCTTCTACGAGCAGTACTTC. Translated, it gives CSALRDRFYEQYF.

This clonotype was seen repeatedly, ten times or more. The chain's CDR3 is CASTRDYLYNEQFF. For the CDR3, the DNA is TGTGCCAGCACTCGGGACTATCTATACAATGAGCAGTTCTTC. The chain is built from TRBV6-2 or TRBV6-3 and TRBJ2-1; 7 bases fit TRBD2. Germline values: CDR1 MNHEY, CDR2 SVGEGT. After removal of 7 bases from V and 4 bases from J, the junction contained 7 bases not matched to a gene. CDR3 length: 14 amino acids.

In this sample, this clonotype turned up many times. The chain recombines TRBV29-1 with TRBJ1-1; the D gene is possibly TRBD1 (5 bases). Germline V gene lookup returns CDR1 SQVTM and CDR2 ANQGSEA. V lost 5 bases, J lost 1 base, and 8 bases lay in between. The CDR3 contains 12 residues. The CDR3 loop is CSVHRKNTEAFF. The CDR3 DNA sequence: TGCAGCGTTCACAGGAAGAACACTGAAGCTTTCTTT.

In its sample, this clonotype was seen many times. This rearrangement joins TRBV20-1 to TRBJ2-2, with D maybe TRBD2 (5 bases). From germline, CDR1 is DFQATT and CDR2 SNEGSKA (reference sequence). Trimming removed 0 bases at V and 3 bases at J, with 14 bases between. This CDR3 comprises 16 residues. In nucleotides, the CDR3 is TGCAGTGCTAGAGATCTCGGGGTTCAGTACACCGGGGAGCTGTTTTTT. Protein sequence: CSARDLGVQYTGELFF.

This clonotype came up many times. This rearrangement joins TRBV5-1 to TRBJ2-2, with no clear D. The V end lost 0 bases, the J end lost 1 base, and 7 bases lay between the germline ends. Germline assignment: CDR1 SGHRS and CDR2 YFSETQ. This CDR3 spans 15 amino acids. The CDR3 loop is CASSLDGRNTGELFF. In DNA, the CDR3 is TGCGCCAGCAGCTTGGATGGACGGAACACCGGGGAGCTGTTTTTT. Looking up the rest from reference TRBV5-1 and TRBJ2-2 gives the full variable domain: KAGVTQTPRYLIKTRGQQVTLSCSPISGHRSVSWYQQTPGQGLQFLFEYFSETQRNKGNFPGRFSGRQFSNSRSEMNVSTLELGDSALYLCASSLDGRNTGELFFGEGSRLTVL.

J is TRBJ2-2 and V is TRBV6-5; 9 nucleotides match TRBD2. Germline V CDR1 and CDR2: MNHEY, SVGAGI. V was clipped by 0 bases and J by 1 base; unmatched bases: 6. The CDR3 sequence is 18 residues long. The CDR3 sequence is CASSYSWGLAVNTGELFF. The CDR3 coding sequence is TGTGCCAGCAGTTACTCGTGGGGACTAGCCGTGAACACCGGGGAGCTGTTTTTT.

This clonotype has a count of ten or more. The CDR3 loop reads CSAREPQGRNGFF. CDR3 DNA sequence: TGCAGTGCTAGAGAACCCCAGGGAAGAAATGGGTTCTTC. The chain joins TRBV20-1 to TRBJ2-1, with a tentative D call TRBD1 (5 bases). In germline, CDR1 is DFQATT, CDR2 SNEGSKA (reference sequence). This CDR3 spans 13 amino acids. V gave up 0 bases and J gave up 15 bases, with 18 bases separating them.